This TCR beta chain was captured in a study of human T cells and chemical hapten exposure. The wider study: Throughout a study of about 24 weeks, patients underwent weekly scalp administration of diphenylcyclopropenone doses.

The CDR3 sequence is 13 residues long. Germline CDR1 is MDHEN and CDR2 is SYDVKM. Trimming cost V 9 bases and J 1 base, with 12 bases left between them. Time point of the sample: patch test 2, 6 weeks after DPC sensitization. Regarding treatment: therapeutic diphenylcyclopropenone sensitization with weekly scalp DPC. This clonotype has more than one count but fewer than ten. The antigen is not known. MiXCR was run by TCRdb on the RACE reads, yielding one entry per CDR3 protein. This sample has fewer than 85,000 distinct CDR3 sequences; 10% to 13% occur once, and the top ten carry approximately 2.5%. Study observations and caveats: Alopecia affecting every donor means their immune response may not match healthy people's.

This sequence joins TRBV28 and TRBJ1-2; D may be TRBD1 (6 bases). The input for sequencing was whole blood, taken in connection with sensitization to the hapten diphenylcyclopropenone (DPC). The sequence came from a woman in her thirties with alopecia areata. Some clones in this sample may be carry-over from other donors' samples. The CDR3 spells CASCGQFNYGYTF. In DNA, the CDR3 is TGTGCCAGTTGCGGACAGTTTAACTATGGCTACACCTTC.